This T cell receptor beta chain was retrieved from a study of Ad26.COV2.S vaccination and SARS-CoV-2 variants. Study-level background: Intramuscular Ad26.COV2.S at 5x10^10 or 1x10^11 viral particles.

This clone was found once. Antigen unknown. Documented treatment: around 19 received Ad26.COV2.S at low or high dose, single or two shots; roughly five received placebo; per-sample allocation not given. Day 63 following the first vaccine or placebo injection was when the samples were taken. V lost 11 bases to trimming and J lost 1 base, with 14 bases between them. The CDR3 totals 13 residues. CDR1 SNHLY and CDR2 FYNNEI come from the germline V gene. Generated by immunoSEQ multiplex PCR, the TCRdb table keeps only in-frame clones and is missing some. The sample consists of roughly 390,000 clones, less than 90% of them appearing once. The study, taken as a whole, reports: Total T cell responses may have been underestimated by the TCR breadth and depth analyses. Vaccine recipients had higher spike-specific TCR breadth than placebo recipients. Reports say spike-specific CD8+ and CD4+ T cell responses covered substantial breadth after vaccination.

The material was peripheral blood, obtained in a trial of Ad26.COV2.S vaccine versus placebo. V and J are TRBV2 and TRBJ1-1; a possible D gene is TRBD1 (5 bases). This TCR was sampled from a person aged 18-60 years who received the Ad26.COV2.S COVID-19 vaccine or a placebo. The chain's CDR3 is CAGGQVRNTEAFF. DNA of the CDR3: TGTGCCGGTGGACAAGTAAGGAACACTGAAGCTTTCTTT.